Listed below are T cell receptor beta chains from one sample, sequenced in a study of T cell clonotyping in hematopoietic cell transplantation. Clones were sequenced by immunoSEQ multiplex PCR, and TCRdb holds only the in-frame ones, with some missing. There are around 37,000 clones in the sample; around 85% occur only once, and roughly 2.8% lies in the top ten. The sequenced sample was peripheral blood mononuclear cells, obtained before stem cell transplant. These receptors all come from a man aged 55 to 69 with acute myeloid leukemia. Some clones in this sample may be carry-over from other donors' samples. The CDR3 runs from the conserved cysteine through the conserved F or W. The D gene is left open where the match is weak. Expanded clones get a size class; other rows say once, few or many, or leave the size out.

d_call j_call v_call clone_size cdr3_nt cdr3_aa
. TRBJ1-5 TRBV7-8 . TGTGCCAGCACCCCGGGAGGGGGTAACTACAATCAGCCCCAGCATTTT CASTPGGGNYNQPQHF
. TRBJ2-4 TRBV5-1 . TGCGCCAGCTCCAATCAGGGAATCATTCAGTACTTC CASSNQGIIQYF
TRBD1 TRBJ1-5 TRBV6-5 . TGTGCCAGCAGACCCGACAGGGGGCGTAATCAGCCCCAGCATTTT CASRPDRGRNQPQHF
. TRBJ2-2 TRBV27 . TGTGCCAGCAGTTTTACTGTTAACACCGGGGAGCTGTTTTTT CASSFTVNTGELFF
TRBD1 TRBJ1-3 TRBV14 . TGTGCCAGCAGCCCGAGGTACAGGGGCTCTGGAAACACCATATATTTT CASSPRYRGSGNTIYF
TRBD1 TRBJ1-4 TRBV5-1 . TGCGCCAGCGGCGGGACAGGGGGCTCTGAAAAACTGTTTTTT CASGGTGGSEKLFF
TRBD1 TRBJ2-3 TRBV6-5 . TGTGCCAGCAGCGGACAGGGGCAGGGAGATACGCAGTATTTT CASSGQGQGDTQYF
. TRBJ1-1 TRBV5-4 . TGTGCCAGCAGCTCCAGGGTGGACACTGAAGCTTTCTTT CASSSRVDTEAFF
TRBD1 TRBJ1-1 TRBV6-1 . TGTGCCAGCACCCCTAACAGGGGGCAAACTGAAGCTTTCTTT CASTPNRGQTEAFF
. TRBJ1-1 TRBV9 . TGTGCCAGCACATCCCAAGGGGGGCTCGGGACTGAAGCTTTCTTT CASTSQGGLGTEAFF
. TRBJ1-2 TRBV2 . TGTGCCAGCACCCTAACAGGGAACGGCTACACCTTC CASTLTGNGYTF
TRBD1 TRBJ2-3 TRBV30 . TGTGCCTGGAGAAACAGGGGGCTGAGCACAGATACGCAGTATTTT CAWRNRGLSTDTQYF
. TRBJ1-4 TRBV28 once TGTGCCAGCAGTTTGAGGGACCTAAGTAATGAAAAACTGTTTTTT CASSLRDLSNEKLFF
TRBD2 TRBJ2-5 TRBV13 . TGTGCCAGCAGCTTAGGGCAGCGGGGGGAGACCCAGTACTTC CASSLGQRGETQYF
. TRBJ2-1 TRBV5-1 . TGCGCCAGCAGCTTGTATATTTCCAATGAGCAGTTCTTC CASSLYISNEQFF
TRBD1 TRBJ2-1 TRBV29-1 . TGCAGCGGAGGACGGGACAGTACCAATGAGCAGTTCTTC CSGGRDSTNEQFF
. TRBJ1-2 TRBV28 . TGTGCCAGCAGTGGGACCATTCCGTTAGGCTACACCTTC CASSGTIPLGYTF
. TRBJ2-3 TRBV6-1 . TGTGCCAGCAGTGAATGGGGCAGGGGAGGCACAGATACGCAGTATTTT CASSEWGRGGTDTQYF
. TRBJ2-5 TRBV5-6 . TGTGCCAGCAGCTTGGCCTCTTCTGTGGAGACCCAGTACTTC CASSLASSVETQYF
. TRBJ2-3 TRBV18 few TGTGCCAGCTCAAGGAGGGCCCTTCATAGCACAGATACGCAGTATTTT CASSRRALHSTDTQYF
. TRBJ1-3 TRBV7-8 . TGTGCCAGCAGCTTAGCAGAAGGGGTTGGAAACACCATATATTTT CASSLAEGVGNTIYF
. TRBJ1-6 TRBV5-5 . TGTGCCAGCAGCGCTACCGGGACTTCGACCAATTCACCCCTCCACTTT CASSATGTSTNSPLHF
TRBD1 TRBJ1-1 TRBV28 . TGTGCCAGCAGCCTCCAGGGGGGAGGCACTGAAGCTTTCTTT CASSLQGGGTEAFF
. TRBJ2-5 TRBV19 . TGTGCCAGTAGCAGGGACAAGTTGGGGGAGACCCAGTACTTC CASSRDKLGETQYF
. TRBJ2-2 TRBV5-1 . TGCGCCAGCAGCCCCAGGGGTGGTAACCGGGAGCTGTTTTTT CASSPRGGNRELFF
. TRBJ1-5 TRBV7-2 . TGTGCCAGCAGCAGAGATAGCAATCAGCCCCAGCATTTT CASSRDSNQPQHF
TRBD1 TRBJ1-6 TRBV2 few TGTGCCAGCAGCGGACAGGACTATTCACCCCTCCACTTT CASSGQDYSPLHF
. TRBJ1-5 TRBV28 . TGTGCCAGCAGTTTCTACGCCAGGGGAAGCCAGCCCCAGCATTTT CASSFYARGSQPQHF
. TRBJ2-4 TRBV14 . TGTGCCAGCAGCCAATTCGGCAAAAACATTCAGTACTTC CASSQFGKNIQYF
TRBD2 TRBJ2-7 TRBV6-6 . TGTGCCATCAGCGGGGGGTTCCCCTACGAGCAGTACTTC CAISGGFPYEQYF
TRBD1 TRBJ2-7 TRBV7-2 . TGTGCCAGCAGCCAGCGTCGGACAGGGGTCGAGCAGTACTTC CASSQRRTGVEQYF
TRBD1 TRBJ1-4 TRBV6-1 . TGTGCCACCTATAAGATACAGGGGGGTGGGGAAAAACTGTTTTTT CATYKIQGGGEKLFF
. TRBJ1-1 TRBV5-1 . TGCGCCAGCAACCGGGACGGTAACACTGAAGCTTTCTTT CASNRDGNTEAFF
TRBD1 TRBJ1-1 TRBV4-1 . TGCGCCAGCAGCACGCGACAGGGGTTCCCGAACACTGAAGCTTTCTTT CASSTRQGFPNTEAFF
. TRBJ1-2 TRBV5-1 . TGCGCCAGCAGAATAGGGAGTAGTCCTAACTATGGCTACACCTTC CASRIGSSPNYGYTF
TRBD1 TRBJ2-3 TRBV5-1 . TGCGCCAGCAGCCCACAGGGGGATACGCAGTATTTT CASSPQGDTQYF
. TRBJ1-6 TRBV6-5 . TGTGCCAGCAGTAACAGGGAAGATTCACCCCTCCACTTT CASSNREDSPLHF
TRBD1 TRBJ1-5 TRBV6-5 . TGTGCCAGCAGTGACAGGGGAGCGGAACAGCCCCAGCATTTT CASSDRGAEQPQHF
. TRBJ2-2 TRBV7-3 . TGTGCCAGCAGCTTACACGGGGAGCTGTTTTTT CASSLHGELFF
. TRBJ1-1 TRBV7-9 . TGTGCCAGCAGCCCCTGGGACACGAAACGTAACAATGAAGCTTTCTTT CASSPWDTKRNNEAFF
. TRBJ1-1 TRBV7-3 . TGTGCCAGCAGCTTAGAGGAGAACACTGAAGCTTTCTTT CASSLEENTEAFF
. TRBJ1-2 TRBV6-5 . TGTGCCAGCAGTTACTCAGGGGCCAGGCCCAACTATGGCTACACCTTC CASSYSGARPNYGYTF
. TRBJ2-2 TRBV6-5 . TGTGCCAGCAGTCCGCAAAGGGATTCCGGGGAGCTGTTTTTT CASSPQRDSGELFF
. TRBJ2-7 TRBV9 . TGTGCCAGCAGCGTAGCTCCGCGGTCCTACGAGCAGTACTTC CASSVAPRSYEQYF
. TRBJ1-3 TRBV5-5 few TGTGCCAGCACCCGTAGTCAAGGGGCCTCTGGAAACACCATATATTTT CASTRSQGASGNTIYF
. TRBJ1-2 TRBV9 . TGTGCCAGCAGCGGGATGAACTATGGCTACACCTTC CASSGMNYGYTF
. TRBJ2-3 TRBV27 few TGTGCCAGCAGTTTACGAAAGGACTCCACAGATACGCAGTATTTT CASSLRKDSTDTQYF
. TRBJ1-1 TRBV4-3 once TGCGCCAGCAGCTCAGCCCAGGGTAGGGGTGCTGAAGCTTTCTTT CASSSAQGRGAEAFF
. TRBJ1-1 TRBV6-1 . TGTGCCATCTCCCGCGGCGAAGCTTTCTTT CAISRGEAFF
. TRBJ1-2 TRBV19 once TGTGCCAGTTACAGTGCTAACTATGGCTACACCTTC CASYSANYGYTF
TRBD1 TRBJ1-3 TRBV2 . TGTGCCAGCAGGGATTGGGACAGCGCTGGAAACACCATATATTTT CASRDWDSAGNTIYF
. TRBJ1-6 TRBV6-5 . TGTGCCAGCAGTTACTCGCAGGGTAACTCACCCCTCCACTTT CASSYSQGNSPLHF
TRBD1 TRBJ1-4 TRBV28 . TGTGCCAGCAGTTTTTCCGGGACAGGGGGGGGAAAACTGTTTTTT CASSFSGTGGGKLFF
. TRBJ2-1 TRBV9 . TGTGCCAGCAGCCCGGTTCCAAACTACAATGAGCAGTTCTTC CASSPVPNYNEQFF
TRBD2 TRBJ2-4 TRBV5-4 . TGTGCCAGCAGCTTGAAGCGGGGGGGCCCTAACATTCAGTACTTC CASSLKRGGPNIQYF
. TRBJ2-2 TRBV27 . TGTGCCAGCAGCCGATATGAAGGGACGAACACCGGGGAGCTGTTTTTT CASSRYEGTNTGELFF
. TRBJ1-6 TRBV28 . TGTGCCAGCATCCTAAGAGGTAGTGGGAATTCACCCCTCCACTTT CASILRGSGNSPLHF
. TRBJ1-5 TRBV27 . TGTGCCAGCAGTTTATCGTTGCGGGGTGCGGATCAGCCCCAGCATTTT CASSLSLRGADQPQHF
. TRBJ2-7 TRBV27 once TGTGCCAGCAAAGGAACACTCTCCTACGAGCAGTACTTC CASKGTLSYEQYF